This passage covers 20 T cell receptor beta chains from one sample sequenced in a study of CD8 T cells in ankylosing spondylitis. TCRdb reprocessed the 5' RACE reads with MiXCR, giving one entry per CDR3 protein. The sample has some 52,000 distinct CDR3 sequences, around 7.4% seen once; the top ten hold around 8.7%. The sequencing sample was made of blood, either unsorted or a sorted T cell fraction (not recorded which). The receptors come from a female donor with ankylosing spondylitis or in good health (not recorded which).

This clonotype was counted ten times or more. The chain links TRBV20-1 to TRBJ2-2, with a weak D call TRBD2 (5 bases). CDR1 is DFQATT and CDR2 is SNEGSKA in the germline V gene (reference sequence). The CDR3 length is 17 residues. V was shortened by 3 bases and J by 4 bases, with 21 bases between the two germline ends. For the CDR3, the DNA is TGCAGTGCTAGTCCAAGTAGGACTGTGCGGGCCACCGGGGAGCTGTTTTTT. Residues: CSASPSRTVRATGELFF.

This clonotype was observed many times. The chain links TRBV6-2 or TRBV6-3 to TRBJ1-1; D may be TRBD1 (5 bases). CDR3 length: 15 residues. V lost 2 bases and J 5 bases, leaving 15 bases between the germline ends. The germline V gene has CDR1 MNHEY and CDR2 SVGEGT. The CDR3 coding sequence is TGTGCCAGCAGTTACCCGGCCGGGGGGAGGACTGAAGCTTTCTTT. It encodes CASSYPAGGRTEAFF.

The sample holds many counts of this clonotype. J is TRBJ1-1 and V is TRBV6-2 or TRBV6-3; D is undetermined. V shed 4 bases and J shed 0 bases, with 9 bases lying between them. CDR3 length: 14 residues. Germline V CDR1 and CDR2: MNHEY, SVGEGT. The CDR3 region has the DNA TGTGCCAGCAGTTCCCGACCTATGAACACTGAAGCTTTCTTT. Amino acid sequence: CASSSRPMNTEAFF.

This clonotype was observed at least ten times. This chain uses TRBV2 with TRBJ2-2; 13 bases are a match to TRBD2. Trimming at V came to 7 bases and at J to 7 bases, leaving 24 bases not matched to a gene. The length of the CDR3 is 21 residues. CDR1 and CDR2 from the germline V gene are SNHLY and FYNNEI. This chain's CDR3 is CASNRANRLAGGRFGDGELFF. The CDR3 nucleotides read TGTGCCAGCAACCGCGCAAACCGACTAGCGGGGGGCCGTTTCGGAGACGGGGAGCTGTTTTTT.

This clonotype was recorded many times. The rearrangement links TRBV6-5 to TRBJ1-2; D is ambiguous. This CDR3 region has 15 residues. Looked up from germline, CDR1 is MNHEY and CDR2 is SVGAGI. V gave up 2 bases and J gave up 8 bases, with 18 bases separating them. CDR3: CASSYTGRGVGGYTF. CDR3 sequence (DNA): TGTGCCAGCAGTTACACCGGACGCGGGGTTGGAGGCTACACCTTC.

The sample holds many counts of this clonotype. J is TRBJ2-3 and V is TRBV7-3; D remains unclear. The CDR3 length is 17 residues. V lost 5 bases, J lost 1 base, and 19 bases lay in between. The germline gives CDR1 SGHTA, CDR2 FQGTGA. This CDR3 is CASSPQTRPSRTDTQYF. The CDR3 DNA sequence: TGTGCCAGCAGCCCTCAAACCAGGCCCTCACGCACAGATACGCAGTATTTT.

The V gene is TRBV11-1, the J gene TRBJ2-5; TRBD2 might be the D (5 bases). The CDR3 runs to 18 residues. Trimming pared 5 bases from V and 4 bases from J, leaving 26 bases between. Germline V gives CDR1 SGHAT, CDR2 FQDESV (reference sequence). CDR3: CASSPTRVWPGSGETQYF. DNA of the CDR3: TGTGCCAGCAGCCCGACACGGGTTTGGCCGGGGTCGGGAGAGACCCAGTACTTC.

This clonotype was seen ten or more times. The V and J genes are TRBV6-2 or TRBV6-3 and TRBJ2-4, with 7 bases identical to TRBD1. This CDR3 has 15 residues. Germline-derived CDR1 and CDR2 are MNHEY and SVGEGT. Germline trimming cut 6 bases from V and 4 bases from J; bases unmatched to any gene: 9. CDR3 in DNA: TGTGCCAGCAGCCAATGGGACAGAACAAAAAACATTCAGTACTTC. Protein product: CASSQWDRTKNIQYF.

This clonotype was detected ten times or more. The CDR3 here is CASSPGTGTHNEQFF. DNA for the CDR3: TGCGCCAGCAGTCCCGGGACAGGGACCCACAATGAGCAGTTCTTC. The chain recombines TRBV5-1 with TRBJ2-1, with 9 bases lining up with TRBD1. Germline CDR1 and CDR2: SGHRS and YFSETQ. The CDR3 loop spans 15 amino acids. Trimming at V came to 5 bases and at J to 5 bases, leaving 8 bases not matched to a gene.

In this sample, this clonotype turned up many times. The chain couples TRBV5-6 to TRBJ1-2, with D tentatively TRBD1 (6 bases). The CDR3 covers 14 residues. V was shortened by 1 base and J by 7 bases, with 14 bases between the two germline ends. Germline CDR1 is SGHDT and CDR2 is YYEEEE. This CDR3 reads CASSLMGPRGGYTF. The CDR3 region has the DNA TGTGCCAGCAGCTTGATGGGACCCAGGGGTGGCTACACCTTC.

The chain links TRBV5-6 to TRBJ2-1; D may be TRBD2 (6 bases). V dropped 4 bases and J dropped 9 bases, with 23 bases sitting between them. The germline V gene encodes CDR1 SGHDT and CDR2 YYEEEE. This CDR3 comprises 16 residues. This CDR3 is CASSPGLLGGVVEQFF. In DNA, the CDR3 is TGTGCCAGCAGCCCCGGGCTCCTCGGGGGTGTCGTTGAGCAGTTCTTC.

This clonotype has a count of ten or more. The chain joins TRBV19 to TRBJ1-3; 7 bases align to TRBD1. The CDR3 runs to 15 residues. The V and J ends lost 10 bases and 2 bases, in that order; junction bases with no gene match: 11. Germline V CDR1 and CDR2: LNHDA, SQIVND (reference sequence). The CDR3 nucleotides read TGTGCCACTAAACGCCGGACAGGCACTGGAAACACCATATATTTT. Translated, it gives CATKRRTGTGNTIYF.

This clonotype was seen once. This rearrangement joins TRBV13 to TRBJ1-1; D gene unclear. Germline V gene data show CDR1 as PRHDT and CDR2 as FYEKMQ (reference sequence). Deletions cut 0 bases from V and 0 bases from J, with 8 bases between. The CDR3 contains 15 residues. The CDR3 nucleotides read TGTGCCAGCAGCTTAGGCGGGAGGCTGAACACTGAAGCTTTCTTT. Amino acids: CASSLGGRLNTEAFF.

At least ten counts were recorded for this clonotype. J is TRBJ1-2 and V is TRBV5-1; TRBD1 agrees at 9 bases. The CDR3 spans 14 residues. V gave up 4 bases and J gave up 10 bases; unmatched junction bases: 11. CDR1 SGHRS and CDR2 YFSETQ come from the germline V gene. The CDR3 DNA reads TGCGCCAGCAGCCTCGTCGAGGGACAGGGAATCTACACCTTC. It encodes CASSLVEGQGIYTF.

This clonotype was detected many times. The CDR3 protein is CASSSGAEIYEQYV. In DNA, the CDR3 is TGTGCCAGCAGCTCAGGAGCAGAGATCTACGAGCAGTACGTC. V usage is TRBV27 and J usage is TRBJ2-7, with D unclear. Between the trimmed V and J ends, which lost 6 bases and 3 bases, there was a span of 15 bases. The CDR3 totals 14 residues. From germline, CDR1 is MNHEY and CDR2 SMNVEV (reference sequence).

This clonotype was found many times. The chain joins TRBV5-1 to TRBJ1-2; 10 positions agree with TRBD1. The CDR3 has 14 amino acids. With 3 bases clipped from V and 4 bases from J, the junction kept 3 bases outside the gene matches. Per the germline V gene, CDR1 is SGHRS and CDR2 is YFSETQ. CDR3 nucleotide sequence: TGCGCCAGCAGCTCGGACAGGGGGATCTATGGCTACACCTTC. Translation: CASSSDRGIYGYTF.

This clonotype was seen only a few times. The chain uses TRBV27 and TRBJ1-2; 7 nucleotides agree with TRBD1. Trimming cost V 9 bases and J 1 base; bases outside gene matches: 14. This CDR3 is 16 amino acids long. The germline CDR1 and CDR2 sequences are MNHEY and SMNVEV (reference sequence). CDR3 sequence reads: CASSRQGPSVNYGYTF. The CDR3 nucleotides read TGTGCCAGTTCCCGACAGGGACCTTCTGTTAACTATGGCTACACCTTC.

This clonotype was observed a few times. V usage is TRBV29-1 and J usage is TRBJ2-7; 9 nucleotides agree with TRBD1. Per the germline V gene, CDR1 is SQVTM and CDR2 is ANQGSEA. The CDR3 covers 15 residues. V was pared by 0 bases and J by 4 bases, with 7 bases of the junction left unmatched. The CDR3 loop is CSVEDGTGGAYEQYF. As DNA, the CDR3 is TGCAGCGTTGAAGATGGAACAGGGGGCGCGTACGAGCAGTACTTC.

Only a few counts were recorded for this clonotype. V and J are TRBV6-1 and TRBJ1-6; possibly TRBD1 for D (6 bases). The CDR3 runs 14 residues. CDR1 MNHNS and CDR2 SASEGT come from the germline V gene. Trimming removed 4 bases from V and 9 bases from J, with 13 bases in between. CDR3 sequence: CASSGGGPRSPLHF. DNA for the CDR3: TGTGCCAGCAGTGGGGGGGGGCCGCGTTCACCCCTCCACTTT.

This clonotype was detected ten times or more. The CDR3 protein is CSVQQGFINEQFF. For the CDR3, the DNA is TGCAGCGTTCAACAGGGTTTTATCAATGAGCAGTTCTTC. This chain uses TRBV29-1 with TRBJ2-1; TRBD1 is a possible D gene (6 bases). The germline CDR1 and CDR2 sequences are SQVTM and ANQGSEA. The CDR3 runs 13 residues. V was trimmed by 5 bases and J by 6 bases, leaving 14 bases between them.